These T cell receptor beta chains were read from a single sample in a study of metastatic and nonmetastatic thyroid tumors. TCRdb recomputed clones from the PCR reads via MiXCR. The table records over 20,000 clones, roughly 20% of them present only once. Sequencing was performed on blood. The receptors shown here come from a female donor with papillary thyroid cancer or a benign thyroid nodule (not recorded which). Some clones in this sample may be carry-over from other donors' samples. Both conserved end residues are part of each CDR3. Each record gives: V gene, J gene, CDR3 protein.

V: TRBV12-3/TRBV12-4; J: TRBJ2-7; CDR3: CASTRAGGGYEQYF
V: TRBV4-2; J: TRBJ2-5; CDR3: CASTEEEAKLQETQYF
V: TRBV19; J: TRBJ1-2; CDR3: CASETGDYGYTF
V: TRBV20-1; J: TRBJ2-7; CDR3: CSASPLRGQEYEQYF
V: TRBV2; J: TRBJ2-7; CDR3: CASVPPVTNYGQYF
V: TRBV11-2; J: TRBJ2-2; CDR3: CASSLERLAGGRTGELFF
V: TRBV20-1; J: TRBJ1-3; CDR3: CSARDDRTGNTIYF
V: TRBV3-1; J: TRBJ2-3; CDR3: CASSQDAGGFADTQYF
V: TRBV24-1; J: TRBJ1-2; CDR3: CATSYRGGVDGYTF
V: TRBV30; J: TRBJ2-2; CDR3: CAWSGTGELFF
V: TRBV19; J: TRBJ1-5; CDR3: CASSVGHSNQHQHF
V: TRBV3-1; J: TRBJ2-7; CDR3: CASSPQGVGYEQYF
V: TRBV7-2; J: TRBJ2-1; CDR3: CASNSKRGCRHHNEQFF
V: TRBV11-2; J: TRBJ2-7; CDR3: CASSLGQRTYEQYF
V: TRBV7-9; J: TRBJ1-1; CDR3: CASSLGQGIEAFF
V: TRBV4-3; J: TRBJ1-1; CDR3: CASSQERFGENTEAFF
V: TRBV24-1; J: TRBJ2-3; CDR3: CATSDPGQGITDTQYF